These T cell receptor beta chains were read from a single sample in a study of cytomegalovirus exposure and HLA in healthy donors. Sequenced by immunoSEQ multiplex PCR; TCRdb stores in-frame clones only, minus some. The sample consists of 130,000 to 150,000 clones, over 70% of them appearing once. The sample was PBMCs. Receptors were obtained from a woman aged 40 to 50 in good health and CMV-seropositive. The CDR3 runs from the conserved cysteine through the conserved F or W. The order of the fields is V gene, D gene, clone size, J gene, CDR3 protein, CDR3 DNA. D genes are given only for firm matches. Expanded clones get a size class; other rows say once, few or many, or leave the size out.

TRBV6-5	TRBD1	NA	TRBJ1-6	CASRLGTGDNSPLHF	TGTGCCAGCAGGCTTGGGACAGGGGATAATTCACCCCTCCACTTT
TRBV4-1	NA	NA	TRBJ1-2	CASSQEGGAAYGYTF	TGCGCCAGCAGCCAAGAGGGAGGGGCGGCCTATGGCTACACCTTC
TRBV11-2	NA	NA	TRBJ2-3	CASSLERSTDTQYF	TGTGCCAGCAGCTTAGAGCGGAGCACAGATACGCAGTATTTT
TRBV15	NA	NA	TRBJ2-2	CATSPRLTNTGELFF	TGTGCCACCAGCCCACGACTTACGAACACCGGGGAGCTGTTTTTT
TRBV25-1	NA	NA	TRBJ1-5	CASGGEGNQPQHF	TGTGCCAGCGGGGGGGAGGGCAATCAGCCCCAGCATTTT
TRBV10-3	NA	NA	TRBJ1-1	CAISALIREGTEAFF	TGTGCCATCAGTGCTCTCATCAGGGAGGGCACTGAAGCTTTCTTT
TRBV6-1	NA	few	TRBJ1-1	CASRRRQANTEAFF	TGTGCCAGCAGAAGGCGACAGGCGAACACTGAAGCTTTCTTT
TRBV9	NA	NA	TRBJ2-5	CASSVGGGETQYF	TGTGCCAGCAGCGTCGGAGGCGGAGAGACCCAGTACTTC
TRBV5-1	NA	NA	TRBJ1-6	CASSIDGSSYNSPLHF	TGCGCCAGCAGCATTGACGGGAGCTCCTATAATTCACCCCTCCACTTT
TRBV18	NA	NA	TRBJ1-1	CASSPKPGNTEAFF	TGTGCCAGCTCACCAAAGCCTGGGAACACTGAAGCTTTCTTT
TRBV27	TRBD1	NA	TRBJ1-2	CASSPGAGGFYGYTF	TGTGCCAGCAGTCCCGGCGCAGGGGGATTCTATGGCTACACCTTC
TRBV7-9	NA	NA	TRBJ1-4	CASSLLTDFNEKLFF	TGTGCCAGCAGCTTGTTGACAGACTTTAATGAAAAACTGTTTTTT
TRBV7-9	NA	NA	TRBJ2-4	CASSLAGAETKNIQYF	TGTGCCAGCAGCTTAGCGGGGGCGGAAACCAAAAACATTCAGTACTTC
TRBV6-1	NA	NA	TRBJ1-5	CAQRRSSNSNQPQHF	TGTGCCCAGCGAAGATCGTCAAATAGCAATCAGCCCCAGCATTTT
TRBV30	NA	NA	TRBJ2-3	CAWSGGTQYF	TGTGCCTGGAGTGGAGGTACGCAGTATTTT
TRBV27	NA	NA	TRBJ1-2	CATLTVNYGYTF	TGTGCCACCTTAACAGTGAACTATGGCTACACCTTC
TRBV9	TRBD2	NA	TRBJ2-2	CASSAVGGGTGELFF	TGTGCCAGCAGCGCTGTCGGCGGGGGCACCGGGGAGCTGTTTTTT
TRBV5-1	TRBD2	NA	TRBJ2-3	CASSLERLAGGHTDTQYF	TGCGCCAGCAGCTTGGAGCGGCTAGCGGGGGGCCACACAGATACGCAGTATTTT
TRBV9	NA	NA	TRBJ2-2	CASSVAGGADTGELFF	TGTGCCAGCAGCGTAGCGGGGGGCGCTGACACCGGGGAGCTGTTTTTT
TRBV14	NA	NA	TRBJ1-5	CASSLGGLNQPQHF	TGTGCCAGCAGCCTGGGAGGGCTCAATCAGCCCCAGCATTTT
TRBV7-9	NA	few	TRBJ1-4	CASSSGDGFGKLFF	TGTGCCAGCAGCTCGGGTGATGGTTTCGGAAAACTGTTTTTT
TRBV18	NA	NA	TRBJ1-1	CASSALGGGLTEAFF	TGTGCCAGCTCAGCCTTGGGGGGAGGGCTCACTGAAGCTTTCTTT
TRBV18	TRBD2	NA	TRBJ2-5	CASSRQQGLAETQYF	TGTGCCAGCTCACGCCAGCAGGGACTAGCTGAGACCCAGTACTTC
TRBV7-9	TRBD2	NA	TRBJ2-1	CASSLTSGQQQFF	TGTGCCAGCAGCCTAACTAGCGGACAACAGCAGTTCTTC
TRBV10-3	NA	NA	TRBJ1-1	CAISELSYTAEAFF	TGTGCCATCAGTGAGTTGTCTTATACGGCTGAAGCTTTCTTT
TRBV7-9	TRBD2	NA	TRBJ2-3	CASSRSGGAGDTQYF	TGTGCCAGCAGCCGTAGCGGGGGGGCAGGGGATACGCAGTATTTT
TRBV6-1	NA	few	TRBJ2-6	CASSGQSSGANVLTF	TGTGCCAGCAGTGGACAAAGCTCTGGGGCCAACGTCCTGACTTTC
TRBV27	NA	NA	TRBJ1-5	CASSLRQGNQPQHF	TGTGCCAGCAGTTTAAGGCAGGGTAACCAGCCCCAGCATTTT
TRBV4-1	NA	NA	TRBJ1-5	CASSQEGGSNQPQHF	TGCGCCAGCAGCCAAGAGGGGGGGAGCAATCAGCCCCAGCATTTT
TRBV27	NA	NA	TRBJ2-1	CASSLWGESYNEQFF	TGTGCCAGCAGTTTATGGGGGGAGTCCTACAATGAGCAGTTCTTC
TRBV28	NA	few	TRBJ1-5	CASSLGLDQPQHF	TGTGCCAGCAGTTTAGGCTTGGATCAGCCCCAGCATTTT
TRBV4-1	NA	once	TRBJ1-5	CASSQEPGTGISQPQHF	TGCGCCAGCAGCCAAGAGCCGGGAACAGGGATAAGTCAGCCCCAGCATTTT
TRBV5-1	TRBD1	NA	TRBJ2-1	CASSDGQELNEQFF	TGCGCCAGCAGCGACGGACAGGAGCTCAATGAGCAGTTCTTC
TRBV19	NA	NA	TRBJ2-1	CASNGAGPFNEQFF	TGTGCCAGCAATGGTGCGGGACCTTTCAATGAGCAGTTCTTC
TRBV18	TRBD2	NA	TRBJ2-2	CASSPLQTSLPGELFF	TGTGCCAGCTCACCACTTCAGACTAGCCTCCCCGGGGAGCTGTTTTTT
TRBV29-1	TRBD1	NA	TRBJ1-2	CSVTGVAGYTF	TGCAGCGTTACAGGGGTTGCGGGCTACACCTTC
TRBV4-1	NA	NA	TRBJ1-2	CASSPDTGIYGYTF	TGCGCCAGCAGCCCAGACACAGGGATCTATGGCTACACCTTC
TRBV7-6	NA	NA	TRBJ2-7	CASSLARSLAYEQYF	TGTGCCAGCAGCTTAGCGCGATCTCTGGCCTACGAGCAGTACTTC
TRBV27	NA	NA	TRBJ2-1	CASTADREQFF	TGTGCCAGCACCGCAGATCGCGAGCAGTTCTTC
TRBV2	TRBD2	once	TRBJ2-5	CARGTSVGETQYF	TGTGCCAGGGGGACTAGCGTAGGAGAGACCCAGTACTTC
TRBV6-1	NA	NA	TRBJ2-7	CASSPEPRRYEQYF	TGTGCCAGCAGTCCAGAACCCCGGAGGTACGAGCAGTACTTC
TRBV28	TRBD1	NA	TRBJ1-2	CASSLSVQGAYTF	TGTGCCAGCAGTTTATCCGTCCAGGGGGCCTACACCTTC
TRBV4-1	TRBD2	NA	TRBJ2-6	CASSREGLKDGANVLTF	TGCGCCAGCAGCCGGGAGGGTCTTAAGGACGGGGCCAACGTCCTGACTTTC